One sample yielded the 14 T cell receptor beta chains listed below, sequenced in a study of metastatic and nonmetastatic thyroid tumors. Thyroid surgery was performed in patients who had received no treatment beforehand. TCRdb reanalyzed the PCR reads via MiXCR. The sample contains roughly 64,000 clones, roughly 4.1% of which appear only once. Sequenced material: blood. These receptors all stem from a female donor with papillary thyroid cancer or a benign thyroid nodule (not recorded which). Some clones in this sample may be carry-over from other donors' samples.

This clone was observed a handful of times. Since a much larger clone is just one base distant, this may be a read error. The chain recombines TRBV5-5 with TRBJ1-5; D call uncertain. The germline V gene has CDR1 SGHKS and CDR2 YYEKEE (reference sequence). With 4 bases removed from V and 6 bases from J, the gap between germline ends came to 14 bases. The CDR3 length is 14 residues. CDR3 amino acids: CASSPHGGPQPQHF. DNA for the CDR3: TGTGCCAGCAGCCCACATGGTGGGCCTCAGCCCCAGCATTTT.

This clone was seen repeatedly, ten times or more. This chain joins TRBV5-1 and TRBJ1-1; D is perhaps TRBD1 (6 bases). The CDR3 is made up of 15 amino acids. V lost 4 bases, J lost 1 base, and 14 bases lay in between. The V gene's germline CDR1 is SGHRS and CDR2 YFSETQ. The CDR3 bases are TGCGCCAGCAGCCCCTACACAGGGCCGAACACTGAAGCTTTCTTT. Translated, it gives CASSPYTGPNTEAFF.

This clone was seen many times. The chain uses TRBV10-3 and TRBJ2-7; TRBD1 is a possible D gene (6 bases). Trimming took off 5 bases at V and 4 bases at J, with 9 bases between the two ends. Germline lookup yields CDR1 ENHRY and CDR2 SYGVKD. The CDR3 has 12 amino acids. Here the CDR3 reads CAISPGEYEQYF. The DNA for the CDR3 is TGTGCCATCAGTCCAGGGGAATACGAGCAGTACTTC.

This clone showed up just a few times. The rearrangement links TRBV12-3 or TRBV12-4 to TRBJ2-1; a weak D match, TRBD2 (6 bases). Trimming removed 6 bases at V and 5 bases at J, with 14 bases between. The CDR3 runs 14 residues. The CDR3 nucleotides read TGTGCCAGCAGATCGGGGGTATCTAACAATGAGCAGTTCTTC. This encodes CASRSGVSNNEQFF.

This clone was recorded many times. The chain is built from TRBV24-1 and TRBJ2-4; TRBD1 aligns across 8 bases. This CDR3 is 13 amino acids long. Per the germline V gene, CDR1 is KGHDR and CDR2 is SFDVKD. The V segment lost 4 bases and the J segment 11 bases; nucleotides outside the gene matches: 6. CDR3 nucleotides: TGTGCCACCAGTGACTCGGACAGGGCGGTTCAGTACTTC. It yields the protein CATSDSDRAVQYF.

This clone was seen more than once but under ten times. The V gene is TRBV6-2 or TRBV6-3, the J gene TRBJ2-2; TRBD2 is a possible D gene (6 bases). The ends were cut back, 2 bases at V and 5 bases at J, with 6 bases in the middle. The germline CDR1 and CDR2 sequences are MNHEY and SVGEGT. The CDR3 is made up of 13 amino acids. The CDR3 loop is CASSYRETGELFF. In DNA, the CDR3 is TGTGCCAGCAGTTACCGGGAGACCGGGGAGCTGTTTTTT.

This clone showed up many times. The chain recombines TRBV20-1 with TRBJ2-3, with D unresolved. Trimming pared 6 bases from V and 4 bases from J, leaving 17 bases between. CDR3 length: 14 residues. Looked up from germline, CDR1 is DFQATT and CDR2 is SNEGSKA (reference sequence). CDR3 sequence: CSAASPVGPDTQYF. For the CDR3, the DNA is TGCAGTGCCGCTTCTCCCGTGGGCCCAGATACGCAGTATTTT.

This clone came up many times. The V gene is TRBV6-2 or TRBV6-3, the J gene TRBJ2-1, with TRBD2 matching over 16 bases. Per the germline V gene, CDR1 is MNHEY and CDR2 is SVGEGT. After removal of 5 bases from V and 3 bases from J, the junction contained 13 bases not matched to a gene. CDR3 length: 20 amino acids. The CDR3 DNA reads TGTGCCAGCAGTCTACGTCCCGGGACTAGCGGGAGGGGTCTCTACAATGAGCAGTTCTTC. This codes for CASSLRPGTSGRGLYNEQFF.

This clone has ten or more counts. This chain connects TRBV12-3 or TRBV12-4 to TRBJ2-3; the D gene is possibly TRBD2 (6 bases). The CDR3 consists of 15 residues. Deletions cut 2 bases from V and 1 base from J, with 10 bases between. The CDR3 sequence: CASSLMPSGTDTQYF. The DNA for the CDR3 is TGTGCCAGCAGTTTAATGCCTAGCGGCACAGATACGCAGTATTTT.

This clone was seen many times. V gene TRBV28 combines with J gene TRBJ1-4, with D perhaps matching TRBD1 (6 bases). Germline V gene lookup returns CDR1 MDHEN and CDR2 SYDVKM. V lost 4 bases to trimming and J lost 8 bases, with 20 bases between them. CDR3 length: 16 amino acids. CDR3 in amino acids: CASSSHRELMREKLFF. The CDR3 DNA is TGTGCCAGCAGTTCCCACAGGGAATTGATGAGGGAAAAACTGTTTTTT.

The chain combines TRBV2 with TRBJ1-3; D is ambiguous. Germline V CDR1 and CDR2: SNHLY, FYNNEI. The CDR3 runs to 15 residues. V lost 0 bases, J lost 0 bases, and 6 bases lay in between. The CDR3 DNA is TGTGCCAGCAGTGAAGCCCAATACTCTGGAAACACCATATATTTT. Amino acids: CASSEAQYSGNTIYF.

A few counts support this clone. Other nucleotide sequences from this sample produce the same CDR3. The genes are TRBV5-4 and TRBJ2-5, with D uncertain. Trimming left V 4 bases short and J 2 bases short, with 12 bases between. CDR1 is SGHNT, CDR2 YYREEE, per germline (reference sequence). This CDR3 contains 14 residues. CDR3 sequence reads: CASSLSDWQETQYF. The CDR3 DNA reads TGTGCCAGCAGCCTGTCTGACTGGCAAGAGACCCAGTACTTC. The complete variable domain, with remaining parts taken from reference TRBV5-4 and TRBJ2-5, reads ETGVTQSPTHLIKTRGQQVTLRCSSQSGHNTVSWYQQALGQGPQFIFQYYREEENGRGNFPPRFSGLQFPNYSSELNVNALELDDSALYLCASSLSDWQETQYFGPGTRLLVL.

This chain uses TRBV2 with TRBJ1-1; 7 bases fit TRBD1. CDR3 size: 14 residues. V shed 6 bases and J 6 bases; nucleotides not matched to a gene: 10. Germline CDR1 is SNHLY and CDR2 is FYNNEI. CDR3: CASRGRQGYAEAFF. For the CDR3, the DNA is TGTGCCAGCAGGGGGAGACAGGGTTACGCTGAAGCTTTCTTT.

In this sample, this clone turned up a few times. The genes are TRBV12-5 and TRBJ1-1; maybe TRBD1 (6 bases). V shed 5 bases and J shed 9 bases, with 10 bases lying between them. Germline lookup yields CDR1 LGHNT and CDR2 FRNRAP. The CDR3 consists of 11 residues. CDR3 residues: CASGRDTKAFF. CDR3 bases: TGTGCTAGTGGTCGGGACACCAAAGCTTTCTTT.